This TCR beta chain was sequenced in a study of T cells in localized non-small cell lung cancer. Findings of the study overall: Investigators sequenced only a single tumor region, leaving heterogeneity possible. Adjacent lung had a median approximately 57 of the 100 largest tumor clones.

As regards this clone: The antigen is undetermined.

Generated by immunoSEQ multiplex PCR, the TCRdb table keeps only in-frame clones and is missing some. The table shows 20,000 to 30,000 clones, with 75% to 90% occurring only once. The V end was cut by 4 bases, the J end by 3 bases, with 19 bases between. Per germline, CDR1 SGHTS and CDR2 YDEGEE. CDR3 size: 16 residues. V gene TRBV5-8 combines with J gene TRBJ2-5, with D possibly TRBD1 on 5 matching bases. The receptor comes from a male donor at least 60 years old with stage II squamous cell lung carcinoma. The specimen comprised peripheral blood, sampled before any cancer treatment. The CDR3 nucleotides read TGTGCCAGCAGCCCTCGACTGACAGTTATGAAAGAGACCCAGTACTTC. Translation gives CASSPRLTVMKETQYF.